Listed below are T cell receptor beta chains from one sample, sequenced in a study of blood T cells in healthy people across ages. TCRdb analysed the 5' RACE reads with MiXCR anew, one entry per CDR3 protein. The sample consists of some 760,000 distinct CDR3 sequences, 25% of them appearing once. Another study also made use of these data, one on T cells of mothers and their children.

Sequencing was performed on blood. Source of these receptors: a boy aged 10-17 years in good health. Both conserved end residues are part of each CDR3. Each record gives: CDR3 protein, CDR3 DNA, CDR3 length, D gene, V gene, J gene, clone size. A D gene is named only where the DNA matches it firmly. Not all rows give a size; the values are once, few, many and, for expanded clones, a class.

CDR3: CASSLSPASPNQPQHF
DNA: TGTGCCAGCAGTTTATCGCCAGCTTCACCCAATCAGCCCCAGCATTTT
length: 16
D: NA
V: TRBV28
J: TRBJ1-5
size: NA

CDR3: CASSGGGLSNYGYTF
DNA: TGTGCCAGCAGCGGAGGAGGACTGAGTAACTATGGCTACACCTTC
length: 15
D: NA
V: TRBV9
J: TRBJ1-2
size: NA

CDR3: CASSSPGGAGFYEQYF
DNA: TGTGCCAGCAGTAGCCCGGGGGGGGCGGGATTCTACGAGCAGTACTTC
length: 16
D: TRBD2
V: TRBV28
J: TRBJ2-7
size: few

CDR3: CASSFDEVGGEGNIQYF
DNA: TGTGCCAGCAGTTTTGACGAGGTTGGAGGGGAGGGAAACATTCAGTACTTC
length: 17
D: TRBD2
V: TRBV28
J: TRBJ2-4
size: NA

CDR3: CSVEIGYPTYGYTF
DNA: TGCAGCGTTGAAATAGGGTACCCCACCTATGGCTACACCTTC
length: 14
D: NA
V: TRBV29-1
J: TRBJ1-2
size: NA

CDR3: CASSLEVAGSEQFF
DNA: TGTGCCAGCAGCTTAGAAGTAGCGGGTTCCGAGCAGTTCTTC
length: 14
D: TRBD2
V: TRBV7-6
J: TRBJ2-1
size: few

CDR3: CSVGRSIEEGYTF
DNA: TGCAGCGTTGGACGGAGTATAGAGGAGGGCTACACCTTC
length: 13
D: NA
V: TRBV29-1
J: TRBJ1-2
size: NA

CDR3: CASRPGTGGSLYGYTF
DNA: TGTGCCAGCAGACCCGGGACAGGGGGTTCCCTCTATGGCTACACCTTC
length: 16
D: TRBD1
V: TRBV14
J: TRBJ1-2
size: NA

CDR3: CASNRGIQPQHF
DNA: TGTGCCAGCAATAGGGGTATTCAGCCCCAGCATTTT
length: 12
D: NA
V: TRBV12-3/TRBV12-4
J: TRBJ1-5
size: few

CDR3: CASSLGASVSEQYF
DNA: TGCGCCAGCAGCTTGGGAGCTAGCGTGAGCGAGCAGTACTTC
length: 14
D: NA
V: TRBV5-1
J: TRBJ2-7
size: few

CDR3: CASSLDVSPTQFF
DNA: TGTGCCAGCAGCTTAGACGTCTCCCCTACCCAGTTCTTC
length: 13
D: NA
V: TRBV7-2
J: TRBJ2-1
size: NA

CDR3: CASRIYGTSRTLSSYNEQFF
DNA: TGTGCCAGCAGGATATACGGGACTAGCAGAACGTTGAGCTCCTACAATGAGCAGTTCTTC
length: 20
D: TRBD2
V: TRBV6-1
J: TRBJ2-1
size: NA

CDR3: CSARAELGGRETQYF
DNA: TGCAGTGCTAGAGCTGAATTGGGGGGTAGGGAGACCCAGTACTTC
length: 15
D: NA
V: TRBV20-1
J: TRBJ2-5
size: NA

CDR3: CASSFPSGKGETQYF
DNA: TGTGCCAGCAGTTTTCCTAGCGGGAAAGGGGAGACCCAGTACTTC
length: 15
D: TRBD2
V: TRBV28
J: TRBJ2-5
size: NA

CDR3: CASSQESGGGAFETQYF
DNA: TGTGCCAGCAGCCAAGAGAGTGGCGGGGGGGCCTTTGAGACCCAGTACTTC
length: 17
D: TRBD2
V: TRBV4-2
J: TRBJ2-5
size: few

CDR3: CASSFIATNEKLFF
DNA: TGTGCCAGCAGCTTCATTGCAACTAATGAAAAACTGTTTTTT
length: 14
D: NA
V: TRBV7-9
J: TRBJ1-4
size: NA

CDR3: CSAREGASGSREETQYF
DNA: TGCAGTGCTAGAGAGGGCGCTAGCGGGAGTCGAGAAGAGACCCAGTACTTC
length: 17
D: TRBD2
V: TRBV20-1
J: TRBJ2-5
size: few

CDR3: CSARERGATGELFF
DNA: TGCAGTGCTAGAGAAAGGGGGGCCACCGGGGAGCTGTTTTTT
length: 14
D: NA
V: TRBV20-1
J: TRBJ2-2
size: NA

CDR3: CATTTGLDIQYF
DNA: TGTGCCACCACGACAGGGTTGGACATTCAGTACTTC
length: 12
D: TRBD1
V: TRBV7-9
J: TRBJ2-4
size: few

CDR3: CSARGSIAGGTYNEQFF
DNA: TGCAGTGCTAGAGGATCTATAGCGGGAGGGACGTACAATGAGCAGTTCTTC
length: 17
D: TRBD2
V: TRBV20-1
J: TRBJ2-1
size: NA

CDR3: CASSGDRGYGKNIQYF
DNA: TGTGCCAGCAGCGGGGACAGGGGATATGGCAAAAACATTCAGTACTTC
length: 16
D: TRBD1
V: TRBV7-8
J: TRBJ2-4
size: NA

CDR3: CASSLGFSSYEQYF
DNA: TGTGCCAGCAGTTTGGGCTTCTCCTCCTACGAGCAGTACTTC
length: 14
D: NA
V: TRBV12-3/TRBV12-4
J: TRBJ2-7
size: few

CDR3: CAISESMVYEQYF
DNA: TGTGCCATCAGTGAGTCTATGGTCTACGAGCAGTACTTC
length: 13
D: NA
V: TRBV10-3
J: TRBJ2-7
size: NA

CDR3: CASGASGVDEQFF
DNA: TGTGCCAGCGGGGCCAGCGGCGTAGATGAGCAGTTCTTC
length: 13
D: NA
V: TRBV27
J: TRBJ2-1
size: few

CDR3: CASSSRDRGYLEQYF
DNA: TGTGCCAGCAGTAGCCGGGACAGGGGGTACCTGGAGCAGTACTTC
length: 15
D: TRBD1
V: TRBV2
J: TRBJ2-7
size: few

CDR3: CASSFTGDHEQFF
DNA: TGTGCCAGCAGCTTTACGGGCGACCATGAGCAGTTCTTC
length: 13
D: NA
V: TRBV11-2
J: TRBJ2-1
size: NA

CDR3: CASSLPDREQETQYF
DNA: TGCGCCAGCAGCCTTCCCGACAGGGAGCAAGAGACCCAGTACTTC
length: 15
D: TRBD1
V: TRBV4-1
J: TRBJ2-5
size: NA

CDR3: CASSKMRITEAFF
DNA: TGTGCCAGCAGCAAGATGAGGATAACTGAAGCTTTCTTT
length: 13
D: NA
V: TRBV11-2
J: TRBJ1-1
size: few

CDR3: CASSFWVPGANVLTF
DNA: TGTGCCAGCAGTTTTTGGGTGCCCGGGGCCAACGTCCTGACTTTC
length: 15
D: NA
V: TRBV12-3/TRBV12-4
J: TRBJ2-6
size: few

CDR3: CATSDTGTSSETQYF
DNA: TGTGCCACCAGTGATACCGGGACTAGCAGCGAGACCCAGTACTTC
length: 15
D: TRBD2
V: TRBV24-1
J: TRBJ2-5
size: NA

CDR3: CASKDINTEAFF
DNA: TGTGCCAGTAAAGACATTAACACTGAAGCTTTCTTT
length: 12
D: NA
V: TRBV19
J: TRBJ1-1
size: NA

CDR3: CASSNRDSLYGYTF
DNA: TGTGCCAGCAGCAACCGGGACAGTCTGTATGGCTACACCTTC
length: 14
D: TRBD1
V: TRBV11-3
J: TRBJ1-2
size: NA

CDR3: CASSWARYGYTF
DNA: TGTGCCAGCAGCTGGGCGCGGTATGGCTACACCTTC
length: 12
D: NA
V: TRBV3-1
J: TRBJ1-2
size: NA

CDR3: CSATWAGRNTEAFF
DNA: TGCAGTGCCACCTGGGCAGGGCGGAACACTGAAGCTTTCTTT
length: 14
D: NA
V: TRBV20-1
J: TRBJ1-1
size: NA

CDR3: CASSQGRGADEQYF
DNA: TGCGCCAGCAGCCAGGGCAGAGGGGCTGACGAGCAGTACTTC
length: 14
D: NA
V: TRBV4-3
J: TRBJ2-7
size: few

CDR3: CASSSQGSTQYF
DNA: TGTGCCAGCAGTTCCCAGGGATCCACCCAGTACTTC
length: 12
D: NA
V: TRBV6-6
J: TRBJ2-5
size: NA

CDR3: CSVDAPGSYEQYF
DNA: TGCAGCGTTGATGCCCCCGGCAGTTACGAGCAGTACTTC
length: 13
D: NA
V: TRBV29-1
J: TRBJ2-7
size: few

CDR3: CASSLGLRKEETQYF
DNA: TGCGCCAGCAGCTTGGGTCTGAGGAAAGAAGAGACCCAGTACTTC
length: 15
D: NA
V: TRBV5-1
J: TRBJ2-5
size: few

CDR3: CASSVTGVPYEQYF
DNA: TGCGCCAGCAGCGTAACAGGGGTCCCCTACGAGCAGTACTTC
length: 14
D: TRBD1
V: TRBV5-1
J: TRBJ2-7
size: NA

CDR3: CASRSGTGDYGYTF
DNA: TGTGCCAGCAGATCCGGGACAGGGGACTATGGCTACACCTTC
length: 14
D: TRBD1
V: TRBV6-1
J: TRBJ1-2
size: few

CDR3: CASSFWGYEQYF
DNA: TGTGCCAGCAGCTTCTGGGGATACGAGCAGTACTTC
length: 12
D: NA
V: TRBV5-4
J: TRBJ2-7
size: many